This TCR beta chain emerged from a study of blood T cell repertoires in COVID-19 (dated by TCRdb to 2020 to 2022). Background for the entire study: Samples covering the acute and convalescent phases of COVID-19 were provided by collaborators in the United States, Italy and Spain. The material from the prospective study consisted of cDNA or gDNA derived from T cells, B-cell-depleted T cells, or PBMCs. Subjects who had been exposed to COVID-19, were actively infected with it, or had recovered from it provided the deeply sampled blood TCRbeta repertoires that made up the dataset. The repertoires were made available in a free public database intended to serve as a resource for research on the immune response to SARS-CoV-2. The samples were drawn from the first 160 participants of the ongoing ImmuneRACE study and from 950 to 1,500 subjects provided by 6 global collaborators. Nearly every sample came with metadata listing a de-identified subject ID, COVID-19 status, age in years and sex. Where HLA class I and class II types were available, the types were taken from metadata supplied by the sample provider, not from assay-based typing. The study at large found these results: The quantity of clinical and demographic metadata differed by source and by participant and was supplied without curation.

Of note for this clone: The clone's antigen remains unknown. One base away there is no much larger clone; base qualities are not given.

One collaborating source in Seattle enrolled patients during active infection and followed them longitudinally through the course of disease. Whole blood was collected in K2EDTA tubes by collaborating institutions according to the institutions' own protocols. For TCRbeta analysis, collaborators shipped samples in one of three forms: frozen whole blood, isolated PBMCs, or DNA extracted from either of those sample types. The CDR3 measures 13 amino acids from cysteine to phenylalanine. Left in the record is the CDR3 DNA by itself, 39 bases read in frame from the first base. Ends trimmed: V by 4 bases, J by 3 bases; bases unmatched to a gene: 2. Taken from the germline V gene, the CDR1 and CDR2 loops are SGHRS and YFSETQ. The immunoSEQ Assay, a bias-controlled multiplex PCR, was used to amplify TCRbeta CDR3 regions from genomic DNA. The paper's data handling went like this. Within the assay, amplification of reference gene primers was used to estimate how many nucleated cells each sample contained. To quantify the absolute abundance of each unique TCRbeta CDR3 rearrangement, sequence reads were collapsed and filtered. Productive Simpson clonality was computed per sample as the square root of Simpson's diversity index over productive rearrangements. The table was pulled from immuneACCESS by TCRdb, which kept in-frame rearrangements only. Such tables lose some clones; where checked, under half of the loss comes from unresolved V genes, and the rest has no known cause. The D gene and trimming were derived from the DNA, and the V and J assignments and clone size from that table. Across this sample there are tens of thousands of clones, with about 92% seen only once. Clones ranked in the top ten supply more than 0.4% of the sample.

This receptor was identified in a man aged 50-59 years with COVID-19, enrolled during active disease. The specimen sequenced was peripheral blood. The rearranged chain carries TRBV5-1 and TRBJ1-1; 8 bases in the middle match TRBD1. The CDR3 corresponds to CASSGQGYTEAFF. The DNA is TGCGCCAGCAGCGGACAGGGTTACACTGAAGCTTTCTTT. This CDR3, with the reference TRBV5-1 and TRBJ1-1 proteins standing in past its ends, gives the full variable domain KAGVTQTPRYLIKTRGQQVTLSCSPISGHRSVSWYQQTPGQGLQFLFEYFSETQRNKGNFPGRFSGRQFSNSRSEMNVSTLELGDSALYLCASSGQGYTEAFFGQGTRLTVV.